Listed here is a single T cell receptor beta chain. Its cognate antigen has yet to be identified. Base quality data are lacking; no much larger clone is found one base away. The entry originates in a study of blood T cell repertoires in COVID-19 (dated by TCRdb to 2020 to 2021). Notes on the research overall: Samples from collaborators originated in the United States, Italy and Spain and spanned both the acute and convalescent phases of COVID-19. The prospective study material was composed of cDNA or gDNA derived from T cells, B-cell-depleted T cells, or PBMCs. Deeply sampled blood TCRbeta repertoires from subjects exposed to, actively infected with, or recovered from COVID-19 were included in the dataset. A freely available public database, intended as a resource for researchers studying the immune response to SARS-CoV-2, is where the repertoires were released. The samples were drawn from the first 160 participants of the ongoing ImmuneRACE study and from about 1,200 subjects provided by 6 global collaborators. The sample metadata nearly always contained a de-identified subject ID, COVID-19 status, age in years and sex. Where HLA class I and class II types were available, the types were taken from metadata supplied by the sample provider, not from assay-based typing.

Between the V and J ends, shortened by 0 bases and 6 bases respectively, the junction contains 8 bases. Its CDR3 holds 12 amino acids, cysteine through phenylalanine. Kept here is only the CDR3 DNA, which spans 36 bases and is read in frame from base 1. The germline V gene (reference sequence) provides CDR1 GTSNPN and CDR2 SVGIG. Participants in the prospective study were aged about 18 to 95 years, lived in approximately 26 United States geographic areas, and enrolled through a virtual design. In the prospective study, participants were assigned to cohorts based on the clinical history participants reported in a screening survey and a study questionnaire. Recovered participants in ImmuneRACE Cohort 3 were defined as having two consecutive negative NP/OP PCR tests, clearance from a healthcare professional, or resolution of symptoms. Mobile phlebotomists in the prospective study collected whole blood, serum and a nasopharyngeal or oropharyngeal swab from every participant. Additional blood draws and questionnaires over an approximately two-month period could optionally be provided by prospective study participants. Prospective study blood samples were shipped either frozen or at room temperature before DNA extraction.

TCRbeta CDR3 regions were amplified from genomic DNA by means of the immunoSEQ Assay, a bias-controlled multiplex PCR. Per the source publication's procedure: The number of nucleated cells in each sample was estimated from the amplification of reference gene primers within the assay. To quantify the absolute abundance of each unique TCRbeta CDR3 rearrangement, sequence reads were collapsed and filtered. Productive Simpson clonality was computed per sample as the square root of Simpson's diversity index over productive rearrangements. What TCRdb holds here is the immuneACCESS table cut down to in-frame rearrangements. Part of the clones is not present; checked against another copy, under half of the missing clones reflect an unresolved V gene, and the others are unexplained. V, J and clone size derive from that table, while D and trimming were established from the DNA sequence. This sample has some 490,000 clones in its table, and approximately 86% of those were observed once. The top ten hold just over 8% of the sample.

General conclusions and limits of the study: How much clinical and demographic metadata was included differed by source and by participant, and the metadata was provided uncurated.

What was sequenced was PBMCs or T cells enriched from blood (not recorded which). The V gene is TRBV30 and the J gene is TRBJ1-1; the D gene identity is not certain. The clonotype comes from a woman between 55 and 75 years old who had recovered from COVID-19. The CDR3 loop reads CAWSVQLSEAFF. The DNA sequence is TGTGCCTGGAGTGTACAGTTGTCTGAAGCTTTCTTT. With the rest looked up from the reference TRBV30 and TRBJ1-1 genes rather than sequenced, the full variable domain is SQTIHQWPATLVQPVGSPLSLECTVEGTSNPNLYWYRQAAGRGLQLLFYSVGIGQISSEVPQNLSASRPQDRQFILSSKKLLLSDSGFYLCAWSVQLSEAFFGQGTRLTVV.